The clone carrying this TCR beta chain was detected once. Its specificity is unknown. The entry originates in a study of T cell responses to AZD1222 COVID-19 vaccine. Study-wide results and caveats: Nearly half of spike-specific TCRs reportedly go after variant regions that carry no mutations. Donors were chiefly white British, with a greater number of females, and clonal diversity was perhaps underestimated. Only five to seven individuals given AZD1222 were seropositive at baseline.

Germline CDR1 reads MDHEN; CDR2 reads SYDVKM. The germline V and J ends were trimmed by 5 bases and 6 bases, with 8 bases remaining between them. The CDR3 length is 12 residues. Only in-frame clones appear in the TCRdb table, and some are missing; sequencing was by immunoSEQ multiplex PCR. The sample lists more than 140,000 clones; around 91% were seen once. This TCR came from an adult in good health. Here the sequenced sample was peripheral blood, taken on day 0 of AZD1222 vaccination. The chain carries TRBV28 and TRBJ2-1; no clear D gene. CDR3 residues: CASSTIANEQFF. CDR3 nucleotides: TGTGCCAGCAGTACCATTGCCAATGAGCAGTTCTTC. The entire variable domain, with the rest obtained from reference TRBV28 and TRBJ2-1, is as follows: DVKVTQSSRYLVKRTGEKVFLECVQDMDHENMFWYRQDPGLGLRLIYFSYDVKMKEKGDIPEGYSVSREKKERFSLILESASTNQTSMYLCASSTIANEQFFGPGTRLTVL.